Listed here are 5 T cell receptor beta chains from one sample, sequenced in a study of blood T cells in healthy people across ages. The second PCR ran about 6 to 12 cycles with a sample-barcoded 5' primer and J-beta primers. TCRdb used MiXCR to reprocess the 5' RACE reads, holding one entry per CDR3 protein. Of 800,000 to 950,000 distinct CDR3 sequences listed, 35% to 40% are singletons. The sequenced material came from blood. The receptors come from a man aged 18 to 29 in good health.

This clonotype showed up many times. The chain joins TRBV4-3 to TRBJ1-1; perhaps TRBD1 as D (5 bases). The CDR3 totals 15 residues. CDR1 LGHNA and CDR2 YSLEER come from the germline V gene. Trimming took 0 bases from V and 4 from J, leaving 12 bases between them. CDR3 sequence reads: CASSQDSQGATEAFF. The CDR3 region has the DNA TGCGCCAGCAGCCAAGATAGCCAGGGTGCCACTGAAGCTTTCTTT.

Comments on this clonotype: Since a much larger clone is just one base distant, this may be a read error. CDR3 region: CTSSAPGGSNEKLFF. The DNA for the CDR3 is TGTACCAGCAGCGCCCCAGGGGGGTCAAATGAAAAACTGTTTTTT. J is TRBJ1-4 and V is TRBV7-2; TRBD1 matches 7 bases. The germline V gene encodes CDR1 SGHTA and CDR2 FQGNSA. The CDR3 covers 15 residues. After removal of 5 bases from V and 5 bases from J, the junction contained 8 bases not matched to a gene.

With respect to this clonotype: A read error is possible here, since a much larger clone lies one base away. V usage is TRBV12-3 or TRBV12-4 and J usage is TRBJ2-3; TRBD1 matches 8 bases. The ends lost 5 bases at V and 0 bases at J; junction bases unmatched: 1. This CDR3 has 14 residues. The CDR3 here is CASSDRGSTDTQYF. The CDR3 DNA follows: TGTGCCAGCAGTGACAGGGGAAGCACAGATACGCAGTATTTT.

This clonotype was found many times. The CDR3 bases are TGTGCCAGCATCCCTGACGGGCAGGGTCTCCGAGAGACCCAGTACTTC. This translates into CASIPDGQGLRETQYF. The genes are TRBV12-3 or TRBV12-4 and TRBJ2-5; tentative D call: TRBD1 (5 bases). Trimming cost V 7 bases and J 4 bases, with 22 bases left between them. This CDR3 has 16 residues.

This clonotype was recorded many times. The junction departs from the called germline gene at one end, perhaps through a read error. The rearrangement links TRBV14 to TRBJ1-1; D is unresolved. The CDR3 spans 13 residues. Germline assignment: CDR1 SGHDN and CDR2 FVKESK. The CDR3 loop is CASSQEWNTEAFF. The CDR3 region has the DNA TGCGCCAGCAGCCAAGAGTGGAACACTGAAGCTTTCTTT.